The 27 T cell receptor beta chains reported below all come from one sample, sequenced in a study of human thymus T cells. Resections removed during corrective heart surgery provided the thymus tissue used. Using immunoSEQ multiplex PCR, the repertoire was profiled, and TCRdb retains in-frame clones only, with some absent. The table records some 130,000 clones, more than 90% of them present only once. Input material: thymus tissue. The source is a boy less than two years old with a congenital heart defect but otherwise immunologically healthy.

This clone was seen only once. V usage is TRBV28 and J usage is TRBJ2-3, with 9 bases that match TRBD2. V was pared by 7 bases and J by 4 bases, with 6 bases of the junction left unmatched. The CDR3 has 14 residues. Germline V CDR1 and CDR2: MDHEN, SYDVKM. CDR3 in amino acids: CASTASGDPDTQYF. The DNA of the CDR3 is TGTGCCAGCACCGCTAGCGGGGACCCAGATACGCAGTATTTT.

The chain couples TRBV15 to TRBJ1-1, with a weak D call TRBD1 (6 bases). The CDR3 is 16 amino acids. Trimming took 4 bases from V and 3 from J, leaving 18 bases between them. Germline-derived CDR1 and CDR2 are LNHNV and YYDKDF (reference sequence). The CDR3 coding sequence is TGTGCCACCAGCACCGAGAGCACTAAGGGGGACACTGAAGCTTTCTTT. Translating gives CATSTESTKGDTEAFF. Based on the CDR3 plus reference TRBV15 and TRBJ1-1, the full variable domain is DAMVIQNPRYQVTQFGKPVTLSCSQTLNHNVMYWYQQKSSQAPKLLFHYYDKDFNNEADTPDNFQSRRPNTSFCFLDIRSPGLGDTAMYLCATSTESTKGDTEAFFGQGTRLTVV.

The rearrangement joins TRBV5-4 to TRBJ1-2; 8 bases line up with TRBD1. The V segment lost 2 bases and the J segment 8 bases; nucleotides outside the gene matches: 8. There are 14 residues in the CDR3. Germline V lookup: CDR1 SGHNT, CDR2 YYREEE (reference sequence). CDR3 loop: CASSFGQGLRGYTF. Here the CDR3 DNA reads TGTGCCAGCAGCTTCGGACAGGGACTTAGAGGCTACACCTTC.

The J gene is TRBJ2-7, the V gene TRBV7-2, with a weak D call TRBD1 (5 bases). Germline CDR1 and CDR2: SGHTA and FQGNSA. This CDR3 region has 15 residues. Trimming took 5 bases from V and 3 from J, leaving 17 bases between them. The CDR3 spells CASSAFTGLNYEQYF. The CDR3, as DNA: TGTGCCAGCAGCGCTTTCACAGGATTAAACTACGAGCAGTACTTC.

This clone was seen only once. The chain combines TRBV11-3 with TRBJ2-1, with D maybe TRBD1 (5 bases). The V gene's germline CDR1 is SGHNT and CDR2 YENEEA. Trimming took off 8 bases at V and 2 bases at J, with 7 bases between the two ends. There are 12 residues in the CDR3. CDR3 bases: TGTGCCAGCCGGACACCCTACAATGAGCAGTTCTTC. Translating gives CASRTPYNEQFF.

The chain links TRBV9 to TRBJ2-7; 13 bases agree with TRBD2. The CDR3 contains 18 residues. V shed 4 bases and J 0 bases; nucleotides not matched to a gene: 10. CDR1 and CDR2 from the germline V gene are SGDLS and YYNGEE. CDR3 sequence reads: CASSRGLAGAPSSYEQYF. The CDR3 DNA is TGTGCCAGCAGCCGAGGACTAGCGGGGGCCCCCAGCTCCTACGAGCAGTACTTC.

The chain links TRBV28 to TRBJ1-6; D is undetermined. Trimming shortened V by 3 bases and J by 0 bases, and 12 bases separated the two germline ends. This CDR3 spans 17 amino acids. Germline assignment: CDR1 MDHEN and CDR2 SYDVKM. The CDR3 sequence: CASSFPTPSSYNSPLHF. In nucleotides, the CDR3 is TGTGCCAGCAGTTTCCCCACCCCGAGCTCCTATAATTCACCCCTCCACTTT. Variable domain in full (rest from reference TRBV28 and TRBJ1-6): DVKVTQSSRYLVKRTGEKVFLECVQDMDHENMFWYRQDPGLGLRLIYFSYDVKMKEKGDIPEGYSVSREKKERFSLILESASTNQTSMYLCASSFPTPSSYNSPLHFGNGTRLTVT.

The chain links TRBV10-3 to TRBJ2-7; D gene unclear. From germline, CDR1 is ENHRY and CDR2 SYGVKD. V was pared by 3 bases and J by 2 bases, with 20 bases between. The CDR3 is made up of 17 amino acids. This CDR3 is CAISDAVRPPAPYEQYF. The DNA for the CDR3 is TGTGCCATCAGTGATGCTGTCCGGCCTCCCGCACCCTACGAGCAGTACTTC.

This rearrangement joins TRBV7-9 to TRBJ2-1, with 10 bases that match TRBD2. This CDR3 comprises 17 residues. Germline trimming cut 5 bases from V and 4 bases from J; bases unmatched to any gene: 11. In germline, CDR1 is SEHNR, CDR2 FQNEAQ (reference sequence). CDR3 nucleotide sequence: TGTGCCAGCAGCCTCCGGCCTAGCGGGGGAGAGTACAATGAGCAGTTCTTC. This translates into CASSLRPSGGEYNEQFF.

V and J are TRBV5-6 and TRBJ2-4; D possibly corresponds to TRBD1 (6 bases). The CDR3 covers 16 residues. The germline CDR1 and CDR2 sequences are SGHDT and YYEEEE. Trimming stripped 5 bases from V and 0 bases from J, with 15 bases between. This CDR3 is CASRSRTDLAKNIQYF. DNA of the CDR3: TGTGCCAGCAGGTCCAGGACAGATCTAGCCAAAAACATTCAGTACTTC.

V is TRBV5-8 and J is TRBJ2-2; D is ambiguous. Trimming left V 0 bases short and J 4 bases short, with 16 bases between. The germline gives CDR1 SGHTS, CDR2 YDEGEE. The CDR3 has 17 amino acids. The CDR3 region is CASSLVLRGWGTGELFF. In DNA form, the CDR3 reads TGTGCCAGCAGCTTGGTACTGCGAGGTTGGGGCACCGGGGAGCTGTTTTTT.

V gene TRBV7-3 combines with J gene TRBJ2-1; possibly TRBD2 for D (6 bases). CDR1 and CDR2 (germline): SGHTA, FQGTGA. Between the trimmed V and J ends, which lost 4 bases and 4 bases, there was a span of 14 bases. The CDR3 totals 15 residues. This CDR3 is CASSYLGGRYNEQFF. For the CDR3, the DNA is TGTGCCAGCAGCTACCTGGGGGGACGATACAATGAGCAGTTCTTC.

J is TRBJ1-4 and V is TRBV4-3, with a possible D match to TRBD1 (5 bases). Germline CDR1 LGHNA, CDR2 YSLEER. There are 17 residues in the CDR3. The ends were cut back, 0 bases at V and 7 bases at J, with 18 bases in the middle. Here the CDR3 reads CASSQDAGGSRGEKLFF. CDR3 nucleotides: TGCGCCAGCAGCCAAGATGCGGGGGGAAGTCGGGGTGAAAAACTGTTTTTT.

This chain connects TRBV13 to TRBJ2-7; 8 bases fit TRBD2. Trimming at V came to 4 bases and at J to 3 bases, leaving 8 bases not matched to a gene. Germline V lookup: CDR1 PRHDT, CDR2 FYEKMQ (reference sequence). The CDR3 is 15 residues long. The CDR3 sequence is CASSSRGTSGYEQYF. DNA for the CDR3: TGTGCCAGCAGCTCACGCGGGACTAGTGGCTACGAGCAGTACTTC.

This rearrangement joins TRBV19 to TRBJ1-5; D not certain. V was pared by 3 bases and J by 0 bases, with 9 bases between. The CDR3 length is 15 residues. Germline V lookup: CDR1 LNHDA, CDR2 SQIVND (reference sequence). The CDR3 nucleotides are TGTGCCAGTAGTATCGACGGTTATAGCAATCAGCCCCAGCATTTT. Translating it yields CASSIDGYSNQPQHF.

This rearrangement joins TRBV7-9 to TRBJ2-5, with a weak D call TRBD2 (5 bases). The germline gives CDR1 SEHNR, CDR2 FQNEAQ (reference sequence). Trimming left V 5 bases short and J 0 bases short, with 19 bases between. CDR3 length equals 17 residues. DNA of the CDR3: TGTGCCAGCAGCACCAACGGACGACGGAGGTACCAAGAGACCCAGTACTTC. Amino acids: CASSTNGRRRYQETQYF.

This clone was seen once. The gene calls are TRBV4-3 and TRBJ1-2; no clear D gene. The CDR3 covers 15 residues. CDR1 is LGHNA, CDR2 YSLEER, per germline. The V and J ends lost 0 bases and 1 base respectively, with 9 bases between them. The CDR3 nucleotides are TGCGCCAGCAGCCAAGACTATGCGGTTAACTATGGCTACACCTTC. This sequence encodes CASSQDYAVNYGYTF.

The V and J genes are TRBV6-1 and TRBJ2-5; D call uncertain. The CDR3 sequence is 18 residues long. Germline V gene data show CDR1 as MNHNS and CDR2 as SASEGT. The V end lost 0 bases, the J end lost 2 bases, and 19 bases lay between the germline ends. CDR3 nucleotide sequence: TGTGCCAGCAGTGAAGCACCCTTAGGCCGGGCCCGACAAGAGACCCAGTACTTC. As protein: CASSEAPLGRARQETQYF.

The chain carries TRBV5-1 and TRBJ2-1; 8 bases fit TRBD2. CDR1 and CDR2 from the germline V gene are SGHRS and YFSETQ. Unmatched junction bases numbered 9, after V lost 1 base and J lost 6 bases. CDR3 length equals 16 residues. CDR3 DNA sequence: TGCGCCAGCAGCTTGTGCCCAGCGGGGGCCATCAATGAGCAGTTCTTC. This sequence encodes CASSLCPAGAINEQFF.

The J gene is TRBJ2-5, the V gene TRBV10-3; the match to TRBD2 covers 7 bases. CDR3 length: 14 amino acids. J was trimmed by 5 bases and V by 5 bases; bases with no gene match: 8. The germline V gene encodes CDR1 ENHRY and CDR2 SYGVKD. The CDR3: CAISQTRAGETQYF. The CDR3 region has the DNA TGTGCCATCAGTCAGACTAGAGCGGGGGAGACCCAGTACTTC.

The chain carries TRBV28 and TRBJ1-1; D gene uncertain. The germline V and J ends were trimmed by 4 bases and 11 bases, with 20 bases remaining between them. The CDR3 extends over 14 amino acids. Germline CDR1 is MDHEN and CDR2 is SYDVKM. The CDR3 sequence is CASSWDDTSLRAFF. CDR3 coding DNA: TGTGCCAGCAGTTGGGATGACACGTCCTTGCGTGCTTTCTTT.

This chain links TRBV5-5 with TRBJ2-7; 9 bases map to TRBD2. V shed 5 bases, J shed 5 bases, and the junction held 14 bases outside the gene matches. The CDR3 is 16 residues long. Germline-derived CDR1 and CDR2 are SGHKS and YYEKEE (reference sequence). CDR3 loop: CASSPTVGLAINEQYF. The CDR3 nucleotides are TGTGCCAGCAGTCCTACCGTGGGACTAGCTATCAACGAGCAGTACTTC.

The chain carries TRBV30 and TRBJ2-2, with D tentatively TRBD1 (5 bases). V lost 0 bases and J 3 bases, leaving 11 bases between the germline ends. Germline lookup yields CDR1 GTSNPN and CDR2 SVGIG (reference sequence). The CDR3 loop spans 15 amino acids. The CDR3 reads CAWSVVGAYTGELFF. DNA for the CDR3: TGTGCCTGGAGTGTAGTAGGGGCCTACACCGGGGAGCTGTTTTTT.

The chain links TRBV7-2 to TRBJ2-7, with D possibly being TRBD2 (5 bases). The CDR3 runs 14 residues. Germline CDR1 is SGHTA and CDR2 is FQGNSA. Trimming removed 3 bases from V and 7 bases from J, with 16 bases in between. The CDR3: CASSFTNWAGEQYF. In nucleotides, the CDR3 is TGTGCCAGCAGCTTCACAAATTGGGCGGGTGAGCAGTACTTC.

The V gene is TRBV7-2, the J gene TRBJ1-1; D is unresolved. This CDR3 is 14 amino acids long. Germline CDR1 SGHTA, CDR2 FQGNSA. V was cut by 1 base and J by 6 bases, with 12 bases left in between. DNA for the CDR3: TGTGCCAGCAGCTTAGGGGGTCGGCGGCCTGAAGCTTTCTTT. As protein: CASSLGGRRPEAFF. Full variable domain (outside the CDR3, taken from reference TRBV7-2 and TRBJ1-1): GAGVSQSPSNKVTEKGKDVELRCDPISGHTALYWYRQSLGQGLEFLIYFQGNSAPDKSGLPSDRFSAERTGGSVSTLTIQRTQQEDSAVYLCASSLGGRRPEAFFGQGTRLTVV.

This chain links TRBV7-9 with TRBJ2-3; maybe TRBD2 (6 bases). Trimming pared 4 bases from V and 10 bases from J, leaving 33 bases between. The CDR3 contains 19 residues. The germline CDR1 and CDR2 sequences are SEHNR and FQNEAQ (reference sequence). CDR3 sequence: CASSSPGHRTAGRWPAQYF. In DNA form, the CDR3 reads TGTGCCAGCAGCTCCCCGGGGCACAGGACCGCGGGACGGTGGCCGGCGCAGTATTTT.

V and J are TRBV6-5 and TRBJ1-4; maybe TRBD1 (5 bases). Germline CDR1 reads MNHEY; CDR2 reads SVGAGI. CDR3 length: 15 amino acids. The ends were cut back, 0 bases at V and 3 bases at J, with 8 bases in the middle. CDR3 loop: CASSYSKGPNEKLFF. In nucleotides, the CDR3 is TGTGCCAGCAGTTACTCGAAGGGGCCTAATGAAAAACTGTTTTTT.